This T cell receptor beta chain was obtained from a study of T cells after yellow fever vaccination. This clonotype was seen a handful of times. A single record per CDR3 protein comes from TCRdb applying MiXCR to the 5' RACE reads. The sample contains approximately 510,000 distinct CDR3 sequences, 20% to 25% of which appear only once. This TCR was recovered from a man between 18 and 35 years old who received the YFV17D yellow fever vaccine. Sequencing used PBMCs, obtained less than 25 days after the first yellow fever vaccination.

CDR3 nucleotide sequence: TGCAGTGCTAGAGATCATTTCATACATGTGCAGGGTGATGAGCAGTTCTTC. This translates into CSARDHFIHVQGDEQFF. This chain joins TRBV20-1 and TRBJ2-1; D is possibly TRBD1 (5 bases). Trimming took 0 bases from V and 8 from J, leaving 23 bases between them. The germline CDR1 and CDR2 sequences are DFQATT and SNEGSKA (reference sequence). The CDR3 has 17 amino acids.